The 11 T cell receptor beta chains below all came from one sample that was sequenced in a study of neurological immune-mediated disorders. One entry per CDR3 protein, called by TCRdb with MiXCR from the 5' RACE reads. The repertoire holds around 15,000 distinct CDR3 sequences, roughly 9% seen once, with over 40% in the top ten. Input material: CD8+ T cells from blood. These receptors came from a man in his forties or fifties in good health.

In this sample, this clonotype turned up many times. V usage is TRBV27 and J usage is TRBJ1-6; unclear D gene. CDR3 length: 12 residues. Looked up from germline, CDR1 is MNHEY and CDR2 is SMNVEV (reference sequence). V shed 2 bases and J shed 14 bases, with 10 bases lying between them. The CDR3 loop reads CASSLNGVALHF. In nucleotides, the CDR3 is TGTGCCAGCAGTTTAAACGGGGTTGCCCTCCACTTT.

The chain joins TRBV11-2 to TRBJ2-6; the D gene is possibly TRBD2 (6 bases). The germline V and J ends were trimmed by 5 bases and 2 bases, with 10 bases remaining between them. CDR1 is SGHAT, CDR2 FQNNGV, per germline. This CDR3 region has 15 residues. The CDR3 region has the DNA TGTGCCAGCAGCACCTGGGAGGCTGGGGCCAACGTCCTGACTTTC. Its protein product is CASSTWEAGANVLTF.

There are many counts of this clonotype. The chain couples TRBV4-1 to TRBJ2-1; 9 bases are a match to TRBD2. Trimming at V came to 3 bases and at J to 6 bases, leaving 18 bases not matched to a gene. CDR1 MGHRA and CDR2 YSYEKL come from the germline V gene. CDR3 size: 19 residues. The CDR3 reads CASSHAPGTSTPSGNEQFF. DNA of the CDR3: TGCGCCAGCAGCCACGCCCCTGGGACTAGCACACCCTCGGGCAATGAGCAGTTCTTC.

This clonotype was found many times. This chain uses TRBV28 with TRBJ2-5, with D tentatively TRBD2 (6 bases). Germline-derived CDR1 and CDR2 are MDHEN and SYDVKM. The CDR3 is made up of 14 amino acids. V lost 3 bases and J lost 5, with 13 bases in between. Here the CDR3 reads CASSLTSLGETQYF. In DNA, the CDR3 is TGTGCCAGCAGTTTGACTAGTCTCGGGGAGACCCAGTACTTC.

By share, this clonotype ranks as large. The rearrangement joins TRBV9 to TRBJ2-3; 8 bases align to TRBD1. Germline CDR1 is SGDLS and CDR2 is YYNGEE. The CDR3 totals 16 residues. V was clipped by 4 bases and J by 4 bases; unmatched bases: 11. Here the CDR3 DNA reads TGTGCCAGCAGCTCAGGACAGGGCGACTTCTCAGATACGCAGTATTTT. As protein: CASSSGQGDFSDTQYF.

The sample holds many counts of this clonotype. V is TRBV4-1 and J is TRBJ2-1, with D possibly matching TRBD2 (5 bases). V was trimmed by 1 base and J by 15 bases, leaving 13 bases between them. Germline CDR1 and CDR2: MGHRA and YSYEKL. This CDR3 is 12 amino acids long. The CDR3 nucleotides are TGCGCCAGCAGCCAAGTCACGGGATCCCGGTTCTTC. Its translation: CASSQVTGSRFF.

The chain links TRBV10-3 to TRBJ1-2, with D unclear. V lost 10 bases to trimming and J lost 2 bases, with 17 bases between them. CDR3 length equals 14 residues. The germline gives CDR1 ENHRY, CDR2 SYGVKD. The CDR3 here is CATGPRPANYGYTF. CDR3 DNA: TGTGCCACTGGACCGAGACCCGCAAACTATGGCTACACCTTC.

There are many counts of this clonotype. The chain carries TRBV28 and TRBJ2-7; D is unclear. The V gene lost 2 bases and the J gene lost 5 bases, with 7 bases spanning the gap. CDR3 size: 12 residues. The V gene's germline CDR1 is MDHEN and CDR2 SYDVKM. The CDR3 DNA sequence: TGTGCCAGCAGTTTACTGGCTGACGAGCAGTACTTC. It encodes CASSLLADEQYF.

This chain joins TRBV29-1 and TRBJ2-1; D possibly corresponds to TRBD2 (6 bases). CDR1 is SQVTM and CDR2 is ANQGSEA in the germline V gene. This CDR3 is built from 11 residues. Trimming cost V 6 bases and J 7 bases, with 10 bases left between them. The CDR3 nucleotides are TGCAGCGTCTACGGGGGAAATGAGCAGTTCTTC. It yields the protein CSVYGGNEQFF.

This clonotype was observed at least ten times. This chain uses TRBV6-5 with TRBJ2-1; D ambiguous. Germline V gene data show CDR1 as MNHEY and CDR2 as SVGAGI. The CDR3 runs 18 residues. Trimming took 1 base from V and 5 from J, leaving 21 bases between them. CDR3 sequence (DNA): TGTGCCAGCAGTTACTTCGATCCCTTTATGGCTGGCGACAATGAGCAGTTCTTC. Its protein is CASSYFDPFMAGDNEQFF.

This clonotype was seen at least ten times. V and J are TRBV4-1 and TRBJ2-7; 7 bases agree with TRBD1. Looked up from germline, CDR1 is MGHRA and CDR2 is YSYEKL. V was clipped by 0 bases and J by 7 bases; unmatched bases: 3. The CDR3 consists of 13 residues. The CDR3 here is CASSQETGREQYF. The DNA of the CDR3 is TGCGCCAGCAGCCAAGAGACAGGGAGAGAGCAGTACTTC.